These 20 T cell receptor beta chains originate from one sample sequenced in a study of blood T cell repertoires in COVID-19 (dated by TCRdb to 2020 to 2021). Libraries were constructed by the immunoSEQ multiplex PCR assay. TCRdb's version of the immuneACCESS table is confined to in-frame rearrangements and falls short of the full clone set. An unresolved V gene accounts for under half of the shortfall where checked; the remainder is of unknown origin. In this sample the table shows fewer than 350,000 clones, 75% to 90% of which occur a single time. 1.5% to 2% of the sample comes from the top ten. Sample: PBMCs or T cells enriched from blood (not recorded which). Receptor source: a woman in her 30s who had been exposed to COVID-19.

This chain links TRBV6-5 with TRBJ2-1, with TRBD2 matching over 11 bases. The CDR3 extends over 14 amino acids. The germline V gene encodes CDR1 MNHEY and CDR2 SVGAGI. Unmatched junction bases numbered 1, after V lost 4 bases and J lost 5 bases. The CDR3: CASSSLAGDNEQFF. DNA for the CDR3: TGTGCCAGCAGTTCACTAGCGGGAGACAATGAGCAGTTCTTC.

This rearrangement joins TRBV6-2 or TRBV6-3 to TRBJ2-3; D may be TRBD1 (6 bases). Trimming removed 6 bases from V and 3 bases from J, with 13 bases in between. Germline-derived CDR1 and CDR2 are MNHEY and SVGEGT. The CDR3 spans 14 residues. The CDR3 loop is CASSPPGVTDTQYF. The CDR3 DNA follows: TGTGCCAGCAGCCCCCCAGGGGTAACAGATACGCAGTATTTT.

Only a few counts were recorded for this clone. The J gene is TRBJ1-4, the V gene TRBV7-8; TRBD1 matches 7 bases. The CDR3 sequence is 15 residues long. Germline CDR1 and CDR2: SGHVS and FQNEAQ. Trimming cost V 4 bases and J 2 bases; bases outside gene matches: 4. CDR3 sequence reads: CASSSRGPTNEKLFF. The CDR3 DNA follows: TGTGCCAGCAGCTCGAGGGGGCCGACTAATGAAAAACTGTTTTTT.

V gene TRBV5-6 combines with J gene TRBJ2-7, with 7 bases matching TRBD1. The CDR3 is 16 amino acids. V was clipped by 3 bases and J by 2 bases; unmatched bases: 11. CDR1 is SGHDT and CDR2 is YYEEEE in the germline V gene. The CDR3 here is CASSSTLRGTAYEQYF. CDR3 sequence (DNA): TGTGCCAGCAGCTCAACGCTCAGGGGGACCGCCTACGAGCAGTACTTC.

The rearrangement uses TRBV28 and TRBJ1-5; tentatively, D is TRBD1 (5 bases). Trimming removed 11 bases at V and 0 bases at J, with 23 bases between. This CDR3 is built from 17 residues. Per the germline V gene, CDR1 is MDHEN and CDR2 is SYDVKM. The CDR3 region is CAGSRGRLLNSNQPQHF. The CDR3 nucleotides read TGTGCCGGCTCCCGGGGGAGGCTCCTTAATAGCAATCAGCCCCAGCATTTT.

J is TRBJ1-2 and V is TRBV5-1, with TRBD1 matching over 9 bases. Germline V CDR1 and CDR2: SGHRS, YFSETQ. The CDR3 runs to 15 residues. The V segment lost 2 bases and the J segment 7 bases; nucleotides outside the gene matches: 9. The CDR3 spells CASSFDPGTGFGYTF. The CDR3 bases are TGCGCCAGCAGCTTTGATCCCGGGACAGGGTTTGGCTACACCTTC.

The chain has TRBV18 and TRBJ2-7; 7 positions agree with TRBD1. Trimming took 2 bases from V and 5 from J; bases not matched to a gene: 6. Germline V gene data show CDR1 as KGHSH and CDR2 as LQKENI. The CDR3 covers 14 residues. CDR3: CASSPYSRGNEQYF. The DNA for the CDR3 is TGTGCCAGCTCACCATATTCCAGGGGGAACGAGCAGTACTTC.

This chain connects TRBV5-1 to TRBJ1-1; D remains ambiguous. The V gene lost 0 bases and the J gene lost 0 bases, with 12 bases spanning the gap. The CDR3 loop spans 16 amino acids. Per germline, CDR1 SGHRS and CDR2 YFSETQ. CDR3 region: CASSLGPSRLNTEAFF. The CDR3 DNA reads TGCGCCAGCAGCTTGGGTCCCAGTCGATTGAACACTGAAGCTTTCTTT.

The chain is built from TRBV4-3 and TRBJ1-4; 7 bases agree with TRBD1. The J segment lost 6 bases and the V segment lost 0 bases, leaving 7 bases of the junction unmatched. The CDR3 has 16 amino acids. CDR1 and CDR2 from the germline V gene are LGHNA and YSLEER. CDR3 DNA sequence: TGCGCCAGCAGCCAAGATAGGAGACAGGGAGATGAAAAACTGTTTTTT. Residues: CASSQDRRQGDEKLFF.

V usage is TRBV10-2 and J usage is TRBJ2-7; 7 bases align to TRBD2. This CDR3 has 15 amino acids. Germline values: CDR1 WSHSY, CDR2 SAAADI. Trimming cost V 0 bases and J 5 bases; bases outside gene matches: 7. In nucleotides, the CDR3 is TGCGCCAGCAGTGAGTCTTGGGGAGGGCGGCACGAGCAGTACTTC. This sequence encodes CASSESWGGRHEQYF.

The gene calls are TRBV9 and TRBJ1-3; D might be TRBD1 (5 bases). This CDR3 comprises 13 residues. Germline V lookup: CDR1 SGDLS, CDR2 YYNGEE. V was cut by 0 bases and J by 14 bases, with 15 bases left in between. The CDR3 loop reads CASSVALLGAVYF. CDR3 nucleotide sequence: TGTGCCAGCAGCGTAGCTCTTCTAGGGGCGGTATATTTT.

The genes are TRBV27 and TRBJ2-1; 7 bases fit TRBD2. Trimming took 8 bases from V and 6 from J; bases not matched to a gene: 10. Germline-derived CDR1 and CDR2 are MNHEY and SMNVEV (reference sequence). This CDR3 is built from 14 residues. The DNA of the CDR3 is TGTGCCAGCTCACGGACTAGTAGTACCAATGAGCAGTTCTTC. This translates into CASSRTSSTNEQFF.

Comment on this clone: The same CDR3 can be traced to other DNA sequences in this sample. This chain joins TRBV12-3 or TRBV12-4 and TRBJ1-2; D call uncertain. V gave up 5 bases and J gave up 8 bases, with 9 bases separating them. The CDR3 extends over 11 amino acids. The CDR3 DNA sequence: TGTGCCAGCAGTGCGGGATACGGCTACACCTTC. Translating it yields CASSAGYGYTF.

The CDR3 spells CASSPVGQKNEKLFF. The CDR3 coding sequence is TGTGCCAGCAGCCCTGTGGGACAAAAGAATGAAAAACTGTTTTTT. This rearrangement joins TRBV7-8 to TRBJ1-4; TRBD1 might be the D (6 bases). The CDR3 is made up of 15 amino acids. Trimming took 5 bases from V and 5 from J, leaving 15 bases between them. Germline values: CDR1 SGHVS, CDR2 FQNEAQ.

The CDR3 DNA reads TGTGCCAGCAGCTTAATACTAGCGGGGGCCCTAGCCAAAAACATTCAGTACTTC. Translation: CASSLILAGALAKNIQYF. This chain uses TRBV7-2 with TRBJ2-4; 11 bases are a match to TRBD2. The V gene end was trimmed by 2 bases and the J gene end by 0 bases; junction bases not matched to a gene: 6. This CDR3 contains 18 residues. From germline, CDR1 is SGHTA and CDR2 FQGNSA.

The chain joins TRBV2 to TRBJ2-3, with 8 bases matching TRBD2. The CDR3 length is 16 residues. The V gene end was trimmed by 4 bases and the J gene end by 4 bases; junction bases not matched to a gene: 10. Looked up from germline, CDR1 is SNHLY and CDR2 is FYNNEI. The CDR3 nucleotides are TGTGCCAGCAGTGTCGGAGGTAGCGGGAATGCAGATACGCAGTATTTT. This translates into CASSVGGSGNADTQYF. The whole variable domain, filled in from reference TRBV2 and TRBJ2-3, reads EPEVTQTPSHQVTQMGQEVILRCVPISNHLYFYWYRQILGQKVEFLVSFYNNEISEKSEIFDDQFSVERPDGSNFTLKIRSTKLEDSAMYFCASSVGGSGNADTQYFGPGTRLTVL.

The chain links TRBV30 to TRBJ1-1; a weak D match, TRBD1 (6 bases). The CDR3 spans 13 residues. Trimming left V 3 bases short and J 7 bases short, with 15 bases between. The V gene's germline CDR1 is GTSNPN and CDR2 SVGIG (reference sequence). In DNA, the CDR3 is TGTGCCTGGAGCTCACAGGGTATTGTTGAAGCTTTCTTT. As protein: CAWSSQGIVEAFF.

This chain links TRBV30 with TRBJ1-4; weak D call: TRBD1 (6 bases). V lost 3 bases, J lost 5 bases, and 10 bases lay in between. The length of the CDR3 is 13 residues. CDR1 is GTSNPN and CDR2 is SVGIG in the germline V gene (reference sequence). The CDR3 DNA sequence: TGTGCCTGGAGAGGGGGTGCGAATGAAAAACTGTTTTTT. This sequence encodes CAWRGGANEKLFF.

This chain connects TRBV15 to TRBJ1-5, with a weak D call TRBD1 (5 bases). The CDR3 runs to 16 residues. Trimming shortened V by 3 bases and J by 0 bases, and 12 bases separated the two germline ends. CDR1 and CDR2 from the germline V gene are LNHNV and YYDKDF (reference sequence). DNA for the CDR3: TGTGCCACCAGCAGGGCCGGACATTTTAGCAATCAGCCCCAGCATTTT. Translation gives CATSRAGHFSNQPQHF. Complete variable domain (other parts from reference TRBV15 and TRBJ1-5): DAMVIQNPRYQVTQFGKPVTLSCSQTLNHNVMYWYQQKSSQAPKLLFHYYDKDFNNEADTPDNFQSRRPNTSFCFLDIRSPGLGDTAMYLCATSRAGHFSNQPQHFGDGTRLSIL.

J is TRBJ2-2 and V is TRBV3-1 (or the pseudogene TRBV3-2); D unclear. Trimming took off 1 base at V and 6 bases at J, with 6 bases between the two ends. The germline CDR1 and CDR2 sequences are LGHDT and YNNKEL (reference sequence). The CDR3 spans 13 residues. The CDR3 nucleotides are TGTGCCAGCAGCCAAGGCGGTTCCGGGGAGCTGTTTTTT. Protein product: CASSQGGSGELFF.